The 20 T cell receptor beta chains presented below share a single source sample, sequenced in a study of blood T cell repertoires in COVID-19 (TCRdb year 2020). Libraries were made using the immunoSEQ multiplex PCR assay. The clones in this table, taken by TCRdb from immuneACCESS, are in-frame only. Not every clone is retained; where verified, under half of the shortfall comes from an unresolved V gene, and the cause of the rest is unknown. The sample contains approximately 300,000 clones, about nine tenths of them found a single time. The ten largest clones capture roughly 6.8% of the sample. The sequenced sample consisted of peripheral blood. The source is a woman aged 25 to 45 with COVID-19, enrolled during active disease.

This chain connects TRBV28 to TRBJ1-5, with 8 bases matching TRBD1. Germline CDR1 is MDHEN and CDR2 is SYDVKM. V gave up 5 bases and J gave up 5 bases; unmatched junction bases: 17. CDR3 size: 18 residues. CDR3 in DNA: TGTGCCAGCAGTCTTAAGCGGTCAGGGGGCGGGGGTGATCAGCCCCAGCATTTT. Its translation: CASSLKRSGGGGDQPQHF.

The rearrangement links TRBV5-1 to TRBJ2-2; no clear D gene. The ends were cut back, 5 bases at V and 8 bases at J, with 13 bases in the middle. Germline V gene sequence: CDR1 SGHRS, CDR2 YFSETQ. The CDR3 consists of 13 residues. The CDR3 coding sequence is TGCGCCAGCAGGAGTCTCCACCGAGGGGAGCTGTTTTTT. Translated, it gives CASRSLHRGELFF.

This sequence joins TRBV5-1 and TRBJ2-7; weak D call: TRBD1 (5 bases). This CDR3 spans 15 amino acids. Germline CDR1 is SGHRS and CDR2 is YFSETQ. The germline V and J ends were trimmed by 7 bases and 0 bases, with 17 bases remaining between them. Written as DNA, the CDR3 is TGCGCCAGCCGCCTGGAAGGGGCAAGCTCCTACGAGCAGTACTTC. Protein product: CASRLEGASSYEQYF.

The genes are TRBV19 and TRBJ2-2; a possible D gene is TRBD1 (6 bases). The germline gives CDR1 LNHDA, CDR2 SQIVND (reference sequence). The CDR3 extends over 14 amino acids. V was trimmed by 4 bases and J by 6 bases, leaving 12 bases between them. CDR3 region: CASSNRERAGELFF. The CDR3 nucleotides read TGTGCCAGTAGTAACAGGGAAAGGGCCGGGGAGCTGTTTTTT.

This clone appeared once. The chain has TRBV7-9 and TRBJ2-7; D might be TRBD2 (5 bases). Germline loops: CDR1 SEHNR, CDR2 FQNEAQ (reference sequence). CDR3 length equals 12 residues. Between the trimmed V and J ends, which lost 5 bases and 6 bases, there was a span of 11 bases. This chain's CDR3 is CASSREAGEQYF. In DNA form, the CDR3 reads TGTGCCAGCAGCCGTGAGGCGGGCGAGCAGTACTTC. Full variable domain (outside the CDR3, taken from reference TRBV7-9 and TRBJ2-7): DTGVSQNPRHKITKRGQNVTFRCDPISEHNRLYWYRQTLGQGPEFLTYFQNEAQLEKSRLLSDRFSAERPKGSFSTLEIQRTEQGDSAMYLCASSREAGEQYFGPGTRLTVT.

The count of this clone is one. V is TRBV6-2 or TRBV6-3 and J is TRBJ2-1; 7 nucleotides match TRBD1. V lost 6 bases, J lost 3 bases, and 8 bases stayed unmatched. Looked up from germline, CDR1 is MNHEY and CDR2 is SVGEGT. The CDR3 sequence is 15 residues long. As DNA, the CDR3 is TGTGCCAGCAGCCTTCGGACAGGCCACTACAATGAGCAGTTCTTC. It codes for CASSLRTGHYNEQFF.

The V call is TRBV7-9, the J call TRBJ1-1, with D unresolved. The CDR3 is made up of 14 amino acids. Germline V gene lookup returns CDR1 SEHNR and CDR2 FQNEAQ (reference sequence). Trimming stripped 5 bases from V and 3 bases from J, with 13 bases between. Here the CDR3 DNA reads TGTGCCAGCAGCGCCCAGACCCGGGACACTGAAGCTTTCTTT. It yields the protein CASSAQTRDTEAFF. The full variable domain, in which reference TRBV7-9 and TRBJ1-1 provide the parts outside the CDR3, is DTGVSQNPRHKITKRGQNVTFRCDPISEHNRLYWYRQTLGQGPEFLTYFQNEAQLEKSRLLSDRFSAERPKGSFSTLEIQRTEQGDSAMYLCASSAQTRDTEAFFGQGTRLTVV.

The chain carries TRBV30 and TRBJ2-2; 8 bases match TRBD1. Germline V gives CDR1 GTSNPN, CDR2 SVGIG (reference sequence). Losses at the gene ends were 5 bases for V and 4 bases for J; bases not matched to a gene: 6. The CDR3 runs 14 residues. As DNA, the CDR3 is TGTGCCTGGGCCGGGACAGGCCTCACCGGGGAGCTGTTTTTT. Its translation is CAWAGTGLTGELFF.

V and J are TRBV18 and TRBJ2-5; the D gene is possibly TRBD1 (5 bases). The V and J ends lost 0 bases and 3 bases respectively, with 14 bases between them. Germline V gives CDR1 KGHSH, CDR2 LQKENI. The CDR3 has 16 residues. The DNA for the CDR3 is TGTGCCAGCTCACCACCTCAGGGCGCAGCTAAAGAGACCCAGTACTTC. Amino acids: CASSPPQGAAKETQYF.

This rearrangement joins TRBV6-5 to TRBJ1-1; 10 nucleotides align to TRBD1. The germline CDR1 and CDR2 sequences are MNHEY and SVGAGI. This CDR3 is built from 13 residues. Trimming removed 6 bases from V and 8 bases from J; junction bases left unmatched: 6. CDR3 DNA: TGTGCCAGCAGCCAGACAGGGGGCCCAGAAGCTTTCTTT. It yields the protein CASSQTGGPEAFF.

The chain recombines TRBV5-1 with TRBJ1-2; D uncertain. V was trimmed by 3 bases and J by 4 bases, leaving 16 bases between them. The length of the CDR3 is 15 residues. Germline CDR1 and CDR2: SGHRS and YFSETQ. In DNA form, the CDR3 reads TGCGCCAGCAGCTCTGGACTGGAGACATTCTATGGCTACACCTTC. Its translation is CASSSGLETFYGYTF.

The chain carries TRBV19 and TRBJ2-5, with D perhaps TRBD1 (5 bases). Germline values: CDR1 LNHDA, CDR2 SQIVND (reference sequence). The ends were cut back, 3 bases at V and 4 bases at J, with 18 bases in the middle. This CDR3 contains 16 residues. CDR3 in amino acids: CASSMGIQEWIETQYF. CDR3 DNA sequence: TGTGCCAGTAGTATGGGAATACAGGAATGGATAGAGACCCAGTACTTC.

The chain is built from TRBV14 and TRBJ2-2; possible D gene TRBD1, 5 bases. Deletions cut 4 bases from V and 4 bases from J, with 13 bases between. The CDR3 covers 15 residues. Germline assignment: CDR1 SGHDN and CDR2 FVKESK. The CDR3 DNA reads as TGTGCCAGCAGCCCGTGGGGCCCGGTCACCGGGGAGCTGTTTTTT. It is translated as CASSPWGPVTGELFF. Based on the CDR3 plus reference TRBV14 and TRBJ2-2, the full variable domain is EAGVTQFPSHSVIEKGQTVTLRCDPISGHDNLYWYRRVMGKEIKFLLHFVKESKQDESGMPNNRFLAERTGGTYSTLKVQPAELEDSGVYFCASSPWGPVTGELFFGEGSRLTVL.

The chain links TRBV7-9 to TRBJ1-2; 9 positions agree with TRBD1. CDR1 is SEHNR, CDR2 FQNEAQ, per germline (reference sequence). The CDR3 is 17 residues long. J lost 4 bases, V lost 3 bases, and 12 bases had no gene match. The CDR3 region has the DNA TGTGCCAGCAGCTTGGGACAGGGCGGTGATCGACCCTATGGCTACACCTTC. This codes for CASSLGQGGDRPYGYTF.

The chain combines TRBV28 with TRBJ2-1; a weak D match, TRBD1 (6 bases). The V gene's germline CDR1 is MDHEN and CDR2 SYDVKM. Trimming shortened V by 6 bases and J by 13 bases, and 16 bases separated the two germline ends. This CDR3 spans 12 amino acids. Here the CDR3 DNA reads TGTGCCAGCAGCCTCGACAGGTCCTATCAGTTCTTC. Protein product: CASSLDRSYQFF.

This chain connects TRBV5-4 to TRBJ2-5; 11 bases align to TRBD1. V was clipped by 4 bases and J by 5 bases; unmatched bases: 7. CDR3 length equals 15 residues. Germline CDR1 SGHNT, CDR2 YYREEE (reference sequence). The DNA of the CDR3 is TGTGCCAGCAGCGCCGAGGACAGGGGGCAGGAGACCCAGTACTTC. This gives the protein CASSAEDRGQETQYF.

The chain links TRBV15 to TRBJ2-5, with a weak D call TRBD1 (6 bases). Germline loops: CDR1 LNHNV, CDR2 YYDKDF (reference sequence). The CDR3 is 14 residues long. V lost 1 base and J lost 4, with 10 bases in between. CDR3 loop: CATSRAQGAETQYF. The CDR3 DNA reads as TGTGCCACCAGCAGAGCACAGGGCGCAGAGACCCAGTACTTC. Together with reference TRBV15 and TRBJ2-5, the CDR3 gives the full variable domain: DAMVIQNPRYQVTQFGKPVTLSCSQTLNHNVMYWYQQKSSQAPKLLFHYYDKDFNNEADTPDNFQSRRPNTSFCFLDIRSPGLGDTAMYLCATSRAQGAETQYFGPGTRLLVL.

The chain links TRBV6-5 to TRBJ2-1; D may be TRBD2 (6 bases). Germline lookup yields CDR1 MNHEY and CDR2 SVGAGI. Trimming pared 2 bases from V and 5 bases from J, leaving 13 bases between. The CDR3 loop spans 15 amino acids. The CDR3 region has the DNA TGTGCCAGCAGTTACGGCGCGGGACGGGACAATGAGCAGTTCTTC. Translated, it gives CASSYGAGRDNEQFF.

This clone was counted between two and nine times. The chain employs TRBV7-2 and TRBJ1-5, with TRBD1 matching over 8 bases. V dropped 5 bases and J dropped 5; count of bases not matched to a gene: 8. Germline V CDR1 and CDR2: SGHTA, FQGNSA. The CDR3 runs to 15 residues. CDR3 sequence reads: CASSPRQGSHQPQHF. In DNA, the CDR3 is TGTGCCAGCAGCCCGCGACAGGGGAGCCATCAGCCCCAGCATTTT.

The gene calls are TRBV7-6 and TRBJ2-5; 7 bases agree with TRBD2. The CDR3 totals 16 residues. In germline, CDR1 is SGHVS, CDR2 FNYEAQ. The trim removed 5 bases at V and 5 bases at J, leaving 14 bases unmatched. CDR3 in amino acids: CASSPKSGLRGETQYF. CDR3 bases: TGTGCCAGCAGCCCCAAGAGCGGGCTGCGGGGGGAGACCCAGTACTTC. Full variable domain (remainder filled in from reference TRBV7-6 and TRBJ2-5): GAGVSQSPRYKVTKRGQDVALRCDPISGHVSLYWYRQALGQGPEFLTYFNYEAQQDKSGLPNDRFSAERPEGSISTLTIQRTEQRDSAMYRCASSPKSGLRGETQYFGPGTRLLVL.